This T cell receptor beta chain was identified in a study of cytomegalovirus exposure and HLA in healthy donors. Study outcomes and limitations: When the data were analyzed later, several of the most significant clusters appeared to be linked to common viral pathogens. It was reported in a later analysis that an Asian-associated ancestry cluster showed fewer N-insertions than the approximately 700-donor mean. The authors confirmed in vitro that a few CMV-associated chains were specific for CMV antigens.

PCR employed 60 Vbeta and 13 Jbeta primers. Some clones are missing from TCRdb's copy, which holds only in-frame ones; the method was immunoSEQ multiplex PCR. The sample lists 35,000 to 50,000 clones; 50% to 55% were seen once. Nobody wrote down the CMV serostatus of this donor. The germline V gene encodes CDR1 PRHDT and CDR2 FYEKMQ (reference sequence). The CDR3 spans 12 residues. There are a few counts of this clone. As yet, its antigen is unknown. The sequenced material came from PBMCs. The chain has TRBV13 and TRBJ2-5; 7 bases line up with TRBD1. The DNA end favors TRBJ2-7, so the J call may be wrong. The TCR sequence derives from a human donor in good health. CDR3 sequence (DNA): TGTGCCAGCAGCCGTAACAGGGGCGAGCAGTACTTC. It is translated as CASSRNRGEQYF.